Sequencing of this T cell receptor beta chain was carried out in a study of blood T cell repertoires in COVID-19. This clone showed up just once. Recovered status applied to Cohort 3 donors who had two consecutive negative PCRs. It also applied to those with clearance or with symptom resolution. CDR3 length: 13 amino acids. The germline CDR1 and CDR2 sequences are MDHEN and SYDVKM. Trimming stripped 10 bases from V and 3 bases from J, with 13 bases between. Produced via immunoSEQ multiplex PCR; TCRdb's table is partial and in-frame only. The sample has a few hundred thousand clones, nearly 90% seen once.

This sequence originates from a woman in her sixties who had recovered from COVID-19. V usage is TRBV28 and J usage is TRBJ1-5; D is uncertain. The specimen sequenced was PBMCs or T cells enriched from blood (not recorded which). The CDR3 reads CATGTGANQPQHF. The CDR3 DNA follows: TGTGCCACAGGCACGGGAGCCAATCAGCCCCAGCATTTT.